This is a list of T cell receptor beta chains from one sample in a study of shared clonotypes between healthy human individuals. Clones were sequenced by immunoSEQ multiplex PCR, and TCRdb holds only the in-frame ones, with some missing. The sample lists millions of clones, 95% seen once, with 0.1% to 0.15% in the top ten. Sequences were obtained from naive CD4+ T cells sorted from blood. The receptors come from a young man in good health. Both conserved end residues are part of each CDR3. The D gene is left open where the match is weak. For some rows the clone size is stated as once, few or many, or as a class when expanded; others skip it.

d_gene	v_gene	j_gene	abundance	CDR3aa	CDR3nt
.	TRBV6-5	TRBJ2-7	.	CASSWNYEQYF	TGTGCCAGCAGCTGGAATTACGAGCAGTACTTC
.	TRBV2	TRBJ1-5	.	CASSEEGSGNQPQHF	TGTGCCAGCAGTGAAGAGGGGTCGGGGAATCAGCCCCAGCATTTT
.	TRBV19	TRBJ1-5	.	CASRRTPSSNQPQHF	TGTGCCAGTAGGAGGACCCCTTCTAGCAATCAGCCCCAGCATTTT
.	TRBV7-9	TRBJ2-2	.	CASSLSGQNTGELFF	TGTGCCAGCAGCTTATCCGGACAGAACACCGGGGAGCTGTTTTTT
.	TRBV6-6	TRBJ1-6	.	CASSTLDSYNSPLHF	TGTGCCAGCAGCACACTCGACTCCTATAATTCACCCCTCCACTTT
.	TRBV10-3	TRBJ1-2	.	CAISERGNYGYTF	TGTGCCATCAGTGAGAGGGGGAACTATGGCTACACCTTC
TRBD2	TRBV27	TRBJ2-3	.	CASSPGLAVADTQYF	TGTGCCAGCAGTCCCGGACTAGCGGTGGCAGATACGCAGTATTTT
TRBD1	TRBV7-8	TRBJ2-1	.	CASSLAGTGDWNEQFF	TGTGCCAGCAGCTTAGCCGGGACAGGGGATTGGAATGAGCAGTTCTTC
TRBD2	TRBV5-4	TRBJ2-1	.	CASSFGLAGGVSYNEQFF	TGTGCCAGCAGCTTTGGACTAGCGGGGGGAGTCTCCTACAATGAGCAGTTCTTC
TRBD1	TRBV7-2	TRBJ2-1	once	CASSLLGQGFDEQFF	TGTGCCAGCAGCTTACTGGGACAGGGCTTTGATGAGCAGTTCTTC
TRBD1	TRBV27	TRBJ1-5	.	CASRPTGVNEQPQHF	TGTGCCAGCAGGCCGACAGGGGTAAATGAACAGCCCCAGCATTTT
.	TRBV11-2	TRBJ2-7	.	CASSLEGLGGHEQYF	TGTGCCAGCAGCTTAGAGGGACTTGGGGGCCACGAGCAGTACTTC
.	TRBV4-1	TRBJ2-5	.	CASSHPRASGQETQYF	TGCGCCAGCAGCCACCCACGGGCGAGCGGACAAGAGACCCAGTACTTC